This TCR beta chain was identified in a study of technical replicates of blood from a few donors. Clones were read by immunoSEQ multiplex PCR, and TCRdb kept only the in-frame ones, dropping some. The sample holds about 82,000 clones; 94% are singletons and the top ten take around 0.37%. V lost 4 bases to trimming and J lost 0 bases; unmatched junction nucleotides: 6. The CDR3 spans 14 residues. Germline CDR1 is SQVTM and CDR2 is ANQGSEA. This chain connects TRBV29-1 to TRBJ2-7; 7 bases agree with TRBD2. The source material was T cells isolated from PBMCs. The receptor's source is a human donor in good health. The CDR3 loop is CSVVIGRSSYEQYF. The CDR3 bases are TGCAGCGTTGTCATCGGGAGGTCCTCCTACGAGCAGTACTTC.